One sample yielded the 24 T cell receptor beta chains listed below, sequenced in a study of blood T cell repertoires in COVID-19. Sequencing was performed with immunoSEQ multiplex PCR; in TCRdb, only in-frame clones are kept and a portion is missing. The data contain under 250,000 clones, 70% to 90% of them seen just once; the ten biggest clones take up 2.9%. Sequenced input: peripheral blood. The receptors here all came from a man over 45 who had recovered from COVID-19.

This clone was detected only a few times. The chain has TRBV5-1 and TRBJ1-6; 7 bases fit TRBD1. With 4 bases clipped from V and 5 bases from J, the junction kept 3 bases outside the gene matches. CDR3 length: 14 amino acids. From germline, CDR1 is SGHRS and CDR2 YFSETQ. Here the CDR3 reads CASSPQGDNSPLHF. The CDR3 region has the DNA TGCGCCAGCAGCCCTCAGGGGGATAATTCACCCCTCCACTTT.

This sequence joins TRBV18 and TRBJ1-1; tentative D call: TRBD1 (6 bases). Germline loops: CDR1 KGHSH, CDR2 LQKENI. CDR3 length: 13 residues. Trimming took off 1 base at V and 8 bases at J, with 11 bases between the two ends. CDR3 sequence: CASSPRAGDEAFF. CDR3 coding DNA: TGTGCCAGCTCACCACGGGCAGGGGACGAAGCTTTCTTT.

The chain uses TRBV7-8 and TRBJ1-5, with a weak D call TRBD1 (5 bases). CDR3 size: 15 residues. In germline, CDR1 is SGHVS, CDR2 FQNEAQ. V lost 3 bases and J lost 1, with 10 bases in between. In DNA, the CDR3 is TGTGCCAGCAGCTTGGGCAGGGTGAGCAATCAGCCCCAGCATTTT. As protein: CASSLGRVSNQPQHF.

The chain links TRBV2 to TRBJ1-5, with D hard to call. Per the germline V gene, CDR1 is SNHLY and CDR2 is FYNNEI. This CDR3 region has 13 residues. Trimming removed 5 bases from V and 4 bases from J, with 9 bases in between. The CDR3 region is CASSLQQNQPQHF. CDR3 DNA sequence: TGTGCCAGCAGTCTACAGCAGAATCAGCCCCAGCATTTT.

The rearrangement joins TRBV5-4 to TRBJ2-7, with a possible D match to TRBD2 (6 bases). Deletions cut 5 bases from V and 2 bases from J, with 14 bases between. The CDR3 totals 14 residues. Per germline, CDR1 SGHNT and CDR2 YYREEE (reference sequence). The CDR3 DNA sequence: TGTGCCAGCAGTCCGCGGGACGGGACCTACGAGCAGTACTTC. Its translation: CASSPRDGTYEQYF.

This clone showed up just a few times. The chain combines TRBV5-8 with TRBJ1-5; TRBD1 is a possible D gene (6 bases). V lost 5 bases and J 7 bases, leaving 16 bases between the germline ends. The CDR3 has 14 amino acids. Germline V gene lookup returns CDR1 SGHTS and CDR2 YDEGEE. The CDR3 DNA reads as TGTGCCAGCAGTTTTACAGGGAACGGACAGCCCCAGCATTTT. It encodes CASSFTGNGQPQHF.

The rearrangement joins TRBV14 to TRBJ2-2, with 7 bases lining up with TRBD2. This CDR3 region has 16 residues. From germline, CDR1 is SGHDN and CDR2 FVKESK. The V gene end was trimmed by 6 bases and the J gene end by 0 bases; junction bases not matched to a gene: 7. CDR3 bases: TGTGCCAGCAGTCCCCGGGGGGTCACGAACACCGGGGAGCTGTTTTTT. This gives the protein CASSPRGVTNTGELFF.

The chain couples TRBV11-2 to TRBJ1-5; D possibly corresponds to TRBD1 (5 bases). This CDR3 is 13 amino acids long. CDR1 and CDR2 (germline): SGHAT, FQNNGV. The germline V and J ends were trimmed by 0 bases and 5 bases, with 5 bases remaining between them. This CDR3 reads CASSLDRDQPQHF. DNA for the CDR3: TGTGCCAGCAGCTTAGACAGGGATCAGCCCCAGCATTTT.

The genes are TRBV7-8 and TRBJ2-7, with a weak D call TRBD1 (6 bases). Germline CDR1 and CDR2: SGHVS and FQNEAQ. This CDR3 has 14 amino acids. Trimming took off 4 bases at V and 3 bases at J, with 13 bases between the two ends. The CDR3 here is CASSSPTGFYEQYF. CDR3 bases: TGTGCCAGCAGCTCACCGACAGGTTTCTACGAGCAGTACTTC. The entire variable domain, with the rest obtained from reference TRBV7-8 and TRBJ2-7, is as follows: GAGVSQSPRYKVAKRGQDVALRCDPISGHVSLFWYQQALGQGPEFLTYFQNEAQLDKSGLPSDRFFAERPEGSVSTLKIQRTQQEDSAVYLCASSSPTGFYEQYFGPGTRLTVT.

This clone was recorded a few times. This chain connects TRBV6-5 to TRBJ1-2; TRBD1 is a possible D gene (6 bases). V was clipped by 6 bases and J by 5 bases, with 19 bases between them. The CDR3 is 15 amino acids. CDR1 and CDR2 (germline): MNHEY, SVGAGI. The CDR3 coding sequence is TGTGCCAGCAGGGGATCAGGGGAAGTAGGATATGGCTACACCTTC. Its translation: CASRGSGEVGYGYTF.

The chain has TRBV18 and TRBJ1-4; D remains ambiguous. V was shortened by 2 bases and J by 8 bases, with 9 bases between the two germline ends. This CDR3 spans 13 amino acids. Germline loops: CDR1 KGHSH, CDR2 LQKENI. CDR3 in amino acids: CASSPSRGEKLFF. DNA for the CDR3: TGTGCCAGCTCACCATCCCGGGGAGAAAAACTGTTTTTT.

The V gene is TRBV7-8, the J gene TRBJ1-1; D is unresolved. The CDR3 runs to 11 residues. The germline V and J ends were trimmed by 2 bases and 8 bases, with 6 bases remaining between them. The germline CDR1 and CDR2 sequences are SGHVS and FQNEAQ. CDR3 DNA sequence: TGTGCCAGCAGCTTATCAGCGGAAGCTTTCTTT. Translated: CASSLSAEAFF.

Only one count was recorded for this clone. The chain links TRBV12-3 or TRBV12-4 to TRBJ1-5; D unclear. Trimming stripped 1 base from V and 2 bases from J, with 3 bases between. This CDR3 has 13 amino acids. This chain's CDR3 is CASSLVGNQPQHF. The CDR3 DNA reads TGTGCCAGCAGTTTAGTCGGCAATCAGCCCCAGCATTTT.

The chain carries TRBV15 and TRBJ2-5; 15 positions agree with TRBD2. Germline V lookup: CDR1 LNHNV, CDR2 YYDKDF (reference sequence). The length of the CDR3 is 17 residues. V dropped 1 base and J dropped 1; count of bases not matched to a gene: 1. The CDR3 sequence: CATSRGGLAGGQETQYF. The CDR3 DNA reads TGTGCCACCAGCAGAGGGGGACTAGCGGGAGGCCAAGAGACCCAGTACTTC. Together with reference TRBV15 and TRBJ2-5, the CDR3 gives the full variable domain: DAMVIQNPRYQVTQFGKPVTLSCSQTLNHNVMYWYQQKSSQAPKLLFHYYDKDFNNEADTPDNFQSRRPNTSFCFLDIRSPGLGDTAMYLCATSRGGLAGGQETQYFGPGTRLLVL.

The gene calls are TRBV28 and TRBJ1-5, with 9 bases lining up with TRBD1. The CDR3 is 15 amino acids. Per germline, CDR1 MDHEN and CDR2 SYDVKM. Losses at the gene ends were 5 bases for V and 6 bases for J; bases not matched to a gene: 8. CDR3 DNA sequence: TGTGCCAGCAGTACCGGACAGGGGATTTCTCAGCCCCAGCATTTT. Protein: CASSTGQGISQPQHF.

The chain recombines TRBV5-1 with TRBJ2-2; 12 nucleotides agree with TRBD2. This CDR3 is 18 amino acids long. Germline CDR1 is SGHRS and CDR2 is YFSETQ. The junction had 8 bases not matched to a gene; V was cut back by 1 base and J by 4 bases. The chain's CDR3 is CASSLPTLAGGFTGELFF. The CDR3 nucleotides are TGCGCCAGCAGCTTGCCGACCCTAGCGGGAGGGTTCACCGGGGAGCTGTTTTTT.

The chain is built from TRBV5-8 and TRBJ2-1; D is possibly TRBD2 (6 bases). This CDR3 region has 16 residues. Trimming removed 0 bases from V and 8 bases from J, with 18 bases in between. Germline assignment: CDR1 SGHTS and CDR2 YDEGEE. The CDR3 sequence: CASSLAGRGRLDEQFF. For the CDR3, the DNA is TGTGCCAGCAGCTTGGCCGGCCGAGGGAGGCTAGATGAGCAGTTCTTC.

The V and J genes are TRBV11-2 and TRBJ1-2; D is undetermined. V lost 2 bases, J lost 2 bases, and 21 bases lay in between. This CDR3 comprises 18 residues. In germline, CDR1 is SGHAT, CDR2 FQNNGV. CDR3 sequence reads: CASSLTVGGQGRNYGYTF. The CDR3 DNA reads as TGTGCCAGCAGCTTAACGGTGGGAGGTCAAGGACGAAACTATGGCTACACCTTC.

J is TRBJ2-1 and V is TRBV19; 7 bases map to TRBD1. CDR3 size: 14 residues. The V segment lost 5 bases and the J segment 4 bases; nucleotides outside the gene matches: 5. Germline assignment: CDR1 LNHDA and CDR2 SQIVND (reference sequence). The DNA of the CDR3 is TGTGCCAGTAGTCCGGGACAGAGTTACAATGAGCAGTTCTTC. It encodes CASSPGQSYNEQFF.

The V gene is TRBV10-3, the J gene TRBJ2-7; D unresolved. The CDR3 is 11 residues long. Germline-derived CDR1 and CDR2 are ENHRY and SYGVKD. Trimming shortened V by 3 bases and J by 4 bases, and 4 bases separated the two germline ends. CDR3 nucleotides: TGTGCCATCAGTGACCAATACGAGCAGTACTTC. It encodes CAISDQYEQYF.

The genes are TRBV2 and TRBJ1-5; TRBD1 matches 7 bases. The CDR3 runs to 16 residues. V lost 5 bases to trimming and J lost 4 bases; unmatched junction nucleotides: 11. The germline V gene encodes CDR1 SNHLY and CDR2 FYNNEI. DNA for the CDR3: TGTGCCAGCAGTCCATATTCCCCGACAGGGAATCAGCCCCAGCATTTT. It specifies CASSPYSPTGNQPQHF.

The rearrangement joins TRBV5-1 to TRBJ2-3; 9 nucleotides align to TRBD2. Germline V gene data show CDR1 as SGHRS and CDR2 as YFSETQ. This CDR3 is 17 amino acids long. The J segment lost 2 bases and the V segment lost 0 bases, leaving 7 bases of the junction unmatched. CDR3 sequence: CASSLARLAEYTDTQYF. The CDR3 coding sequence is TGCGCCAGCAGCTTGGCGAGACTAGCGGAATACACAGATACGCAGTATTTT.

This chain uses TRBV5-4 with TRBJ1-2; perhaps TRBD1 as D (5 bases). Per germline, CDR1 SGHNT and CDR2 YYREEE (reference sequence). This CDR3 has 16 residues. V lost 0 bases and J 2 bases, leaving 14 bases between the germline ends. Here the CDR3 reads CASSLGAGTENYGYTF. The CDR3 DNA follows: TGTGCCAGCAGCTTGGGGGCCGGGACTGAGAACTATGGCTACACCTTC.

The chain employs TRBV6-5 and TRBJ2-2, with 9 bases matching TRBD2. In germline, CDR1 is MNHEY, CDR2 SVGAGI. The V gene end was trimmed by 7 bases and the J gene end by 1 base; junction bases not matched to a gene: 4. This CDR3 contains 15 residues. CDR3 nucleotide sequence: TGTGCCAGCAACCGACTAGCGGTGAACACCGGGGAGCTGTTTTTT. Amino acids: CASNRLAVNTGELFF.